A selection of T cell receptor beta chains follows, all from one sample in a study of OX40 agonist ivuxolimab in advanced cancers. Assay used: immunoSEQ multiplex PCR; TCRdb lists only in-frame clones, some missing. This sample carries tens of thousands of clones, 79% of them seen once, and the ten largest clones take roughly 2%. Here the sequenced sample was CD4+ or CD8+ T cells sorted from blood, taken in a trial of the OX40 agonist ivuxolimab. All receptors derive from an adult with an advanced solid tumor such as melanoma, head and neck, liver or kidney cancer. Each CDR3 is given with its conserved first and last residue. The D gene is left open where the match is weak. For some rows the clone size is stated as once, few or many, or as a class when expanded; others skip it.

j_call clone_size d_call v_call cdr3_aa cdr3_nt
TRBJ2-5 NA NA TRBV10-2 CASAIDSIAQETQYF TGCGCCAGCGCGATCGACAGCATAGCCCAAGAGACCCAGTACTTC
TRBJ2-5 once TRBD1 TRBV19 CATSIDRVETQYF TGTGCCACAAGTATTGACAGGGTTGAGACCCAGTACTTC
TRBJ1-2 NA NA TRBV7-9 CASSPEGPLGYTF TGTGCCAGCAGCCCAGAAGGGCCCCTCGGCTACACCTTC
TRBJ2-7 once NA TRBV10-1 CASSESSGPYEQYF TGCGCCAGCAGTGAGTCCAGCGGCCCCTACGAGCAGTACTTC
TRBJ1-6 few NA TRBV18 CASSSGQSNSPLHF TGTGCCAGCTCGTCAGGGCAGAGTAATTCACCCCTCCACTTT
TRBJ2-5 NA NA TRBV5-5 CASSFLGLQETQYF TGTGCCAGCAGCTTCCTTGGGTTACAAGAGACCCAGTACTTC
TRBJ2-3 NA TRBD2 TRBV6-6 CASSPRRLAGVDTQYF TGTGCCAGCAGTCCCCGCAGGCTAGCGGGAGTGGATACGCAGTATTTT
TRBJ2-5 NA NA TRBV2 CASTKDRLQETQYF TGTGCCAGCACGAAGGACAGACTCCAAGAGACCCAGTACTTC
TRBJ2-7 once TRBD2 TRBV5-1 CASSWGLAGVDEQYF TGCGCCAGCAGCTGGGGACTAGCGGGAGTCGACGAGCAGTACTTC
TRBJ1-2 NA NA TRBV2 CASRELNYGYTF TGTGCCAGCCGAGAACTAAACTATGGCTACACCTTC
TRBJ2-5 few NA TRBV7-3 CASSRGDTETQYF TGTGCCAGCAGCCGCGGTGATACGGAGACCCAGTACTTC
TRBJ2-7 NA NA TRBV9 CASSPTGFYEQYF TGTGCCAGCAGCCCCACCGGGTTCTACGAGCAGTACTTC
TRBJ1-6 NA NA TRBV19 CASSIASAVSPLHF TGTGCCAGTAGTATTGCGTCAGCGGTTTCACCCCTCCACTTT
TRBJ1-2 few NA TRBV27 CASSLLSEFASYTF TGTGCCAGCAGTTTATTATCGGAGTTCGCTAGCTACACCTTC
TRBJ1-5 NA TRBD1 TRBV4-1 CASSQAGQGYQPQHF TGCGCCAGCAGCCAGGCGGGACAGGGGTATCAGCCCCAGCATTTT
TRBJ1-2 NA TRBD1 TRBV18 CASSPSSHRGYGYGYTF TGTGCCAGCTCACCAAGCTCCCACAGGGGTTATGGCTATGGCTACACCTTC
TRBJ1-1 NA NA TRBV27 CASSRLSRVSTEAFF TGTGCCAGCAGCCGCCTTTCGAGGGTCAGCACTGAAGCTTTCTTT
TRBJ2-3 NA TRBD2 TRBV7-2 CASSLGLAIDTQYF TGTGCCAGCAGCTTGGGACTAGCCATAGATACGCAGTATTTT
TRBJ1-2 NA NA TRBV6-1 CASSGGEGANYGYTF TGTGCCAGCTCTGGGGGGGAGGGAGCTAACTATGGCTACACCTTC
TRBJ1-1 NA TRBD1 TRBV19 CASYRGYTEAFF TGTGCCAGTTACAGGGGATACACTGAAGCTTTCTTT
TRBJ2-2 NA NA TRBV10-3 CAISESGVTGELFF TGTGCCATCAGTGAGTCGGGGGTCACCGGGGAGCTGTTTTTT
TRBJ1-5 NA TRBD1 TRBV2 CASSPGQGNSNQPQHF TGTGCCAGCAGCCCCGGACAGGGGAATAGCAATCAGCCCCAGCATTTT
TRBJ2-2 NA NA TRBV6-6 CASTKQGNTGELFF TGTGCCAGCACCAAACAGGGAAACACCGGGGAGCTGTTTTTT
TRBJ2-3 NA TRBD1 TRBV10-3 CASTGSGQGTDAQYF TGTGCCAGCACAGGGTCGGGACAGGGCACAGATGCGCAGTATTTT
TRBJ1-6 NA TRBD1 TRBV2 CASSTGTETSPLHF TGTGCCAGCAGTACCGGGACAGAGACTTCACCCCTCCACTTT
TRBJ1-2 once NA TRBV7-2 CASSQDKSALYGYTF TGTGCCAGCAGCCAAGACAAGAGCGCACTCTATGGCTACACCTTC
TRBJ1-2 NA NA TRBV7-9 CASTFQNNLYGYTF TGTGCCAGCACCTTTCAGAACAATCTTTATGGCTACACCTTC
TRBJ1-5 NA NA TRBV7-2 CASSLGGASNQPQHF TGTGCCAGCAGCTTAGGGGGGGCCAGCAATCAGCCCCAGCATTTT
TRBJ1-6 NA NA TRBV2 CASKQGDPNSPLHF TGTGCCAGCAAACAAGGGGACCCTAATTCACCCCTCCACTTT
TRBJ2-7 NA TRBD1 TRBV14 CASSQEQGAYEQYF TGTGCCAGCAGCCAAGAGCAGGGGGCCTACGAGCAGTACTTC
TRBJ1-2 NA NA TRBV19 CASSTGQNYGYTF TGTGCCAGTAGTACTGGACAGAACTATGGCTACACCTTC
TRBJ1-4 NA TRBD1 TRBV4-3 CASSQDLDRGEKLFF TGCGCCAGCAGCCAAGACTTGGACAGGGGTGAAAAACTGTTTTTT
TRBJ1-1 NA NA TRBV6-5 CASSSTQRMNTEAFF TGTGCCAGCAGTTCCACACAGAGAATGAACACTGAAGCTTTCTTT
TRBJ2-3 NA TRBD2 TRBV4-2 CASSPAGAGGPSDTQYF TGTGCCAGCAGCCCAGCGGGAGCGGGAGGGCCCTCAGATACGCAGTATTTT
TRBJ1-4 NA NA TRBV2 CASSASNEKLFF TGTGCCAGCAGTGCAAGTAATGAAAAACTGTTTTTT
TRBJ2-2 NA NA TRBV11-3 CASSLDPGVGGELFF TGTGCCAGCAGCTTAGATCCTGGGGTTGGCGGGGAGCTGTTTTTT
TRBJ1-2 few NA TRBV6-6 CASSPDSFYGYTF TGTGCCAGCAGCCCCGACAGCTTCTATGGCTACACCTTC
TRBJ2-5 NA NA TRBV27 CASSFLGGKETQYF TGTGCCAGCAGTTTCTTAGGTGGGAAAGAGACCCAGTACTTC
TRBJ2-7 NA NA TRBV5-8 CASSFDGSAYEQYF TGTGCCAGCAGCTTTGACGGATCGGCCTACGAGCAGTACTTC
TRBJ2-2 NA NA TRBV29-1 CSVRTDRPNTGELFF TGCAGCGTGCGTACCGACAGGCCGAACACCGGGGAGCTGTTTTTT
TRBJ1-1 NA TRBD1 TRBV5-1 CASSLSFRTGGTRNTEAFF TGCGCCAGCAGCTTGAGCTTCCGGACAGGGGGTACCCGGAACACTGAAGCTTTCTTT
TRBJ1-6 NA NA TRBV30 CAWNTGSSYNSPLHF TGTGCCTGGAACACAGGTAGCTCCTATAATTCACCCCTCCACTTT
TRBJ2-3 NA NA TRBV5-1 CASSLPRSNTQYF TGCGCCAGCAGCTTACCACGGAGCAATACGCAGTATTTT
TRBJ2-6 NA TRBD1 TRBV7-2 CASRLDRGGLGANVLTF TGTGCCAGCAGACTGGACAGGGGGGGTCTCGGGGCCAACGTCCTGACTTTC
TRBJ1-2 once NA TRBV5-4 CASSSQQGNYGYTF TGTGCCAGCAGCTCGCAACAGGGAAACTATGGCTACACCTTC
TRBJ1-5 NA TRBD1 TRBV28 CASSRTWTGLGSVDQPQHF TGTGCCAGCAGTCGAACCTGGACAGGGTTGGGGTCGGTGGATCAGCCCCAGCATTTT
TRBJ1-2 NA TRBD1 TRBV19 CASSMDSGTGRGYTF TGTGCCAGTAGTATGGACTCCGGGACAGGGCGCGGCTACACCTTC
TRBJ1-1 NA NA TRBV29-1 CSVVGWGTEAFF TGCAGCGTTGTGGGCTGGGGCACTGAAGCTTTCTTT
TRBJ1-1 NA NA TRBV6-6 CASSPLLGQTFF TGTGCCAGCAGCCCGCTTTTAGGACAGACTTTCTTT
TRBJ2-5 NA NA TRBV7-2 CASSLGGQYQETQYF TGTGCCAGCAGCTTAGGAGGACAGTACCAAGAGACCCAGTACTTC
TRBJ1-1 NA NA TRBV20-1 CSAPRNTEAFF TGCAGTGCTCCGAGGAACACTGAAGCTTTCTTT
TRBJ1-4 NA NA TRBV18 CASQNRANEKLFF TGTGCCAGCCAAAACAGGGCAAATGAAAAACTGTTTTTT
TRBJ2-7 NA NA TRBV18 CASSPTGKGDEQYF TGTGCCAGCTCCCCTACAGGAAAGGGAGACGAGCAGTACTTC
TRBJ2-1 once TRBD2 TRBV19 CASSSQGPGTSGRGAGEQFF TGTGCCAGTAGTAGTCAGGGCCCCGGGACTAGCGGGAGGGGAGCCGGGGAGCAGTTCTTC
TRBJ2-3 once NA TRBV7-3 CASSLEGHPPDTQYF TGTGCCAGCAGCCTGGAGGGACACCCTCCAGATACGCAGTATTTT
TRBJ2-3 NA NA TRBV7-2 CASSAPKGRAQYF TGTGCCAGCAGCGCCCCAAAAGGAAGGGCGCAGTATTTT